The 9 T cell receptor beta chains below were found in one sample sequenced in a study of cytotoxic CD8 clonotypes in ibrutinib-treated CLL. Assay used: immunoSEQ multiplex PCR; TCRdb lists only in-frame clones, some missing. The sample has about 200,000 clones; over 65% are singletons. The sequences come from PBMCs, collected after 12 months of ibrutinib treatment. These receptors originate from a human donor with chronic lymphocytic leukemia.

The chain is built from TRBV4-3 and TRBJ1-5; TRBD1 aligns across 7 bases. V lost 1 base to trimming and J lost 2 bases; unmatched junction nucleotides: 2. From germline, CDR1 is LGHNA and CDR2 YSLEER. The CDR3 totals 15 residues. DNA of the CDR3: TGCGCCAGCAGCCAAGCAGACAGGGGCAATCAGCCCCAGCATTTT. It yields the protein CASSQADRGNQPQHF.

Only one count was recorded for this clone. The chain uses TRBV6-6 and TRBJ1-4; TRBD1 is a possible D gene (6 bases). The germline V and J ends were trimmed by 0 bases and 2 bases, with 10 bases remaining between them. The CDR3 runs to 16 residues. Germline lookup yields CDR1 MNHNY and CDR2 SVGAGI (reference sequence). CDR3 amino acids: CASSYSSGATNEKLFF. DNA for the CDR3: TGTGCCAGCAGTTACTCGTCAGGGGCTACTAATGAAAAACTGTTTTTT.

The V call is TRBV6-5, the J call TRBJ2-5, with 9 bases matching TRBD2. The CDR3 runs 15 residues. CDR1 and CDR2 from the germline V gene are MNHEY and SVGAGI. Losses at the gene ends were 5 bases for V and 6 bases for J; bases not matched to a gene: 10. Here the CDR3 DNA reads TGTGCCAGCAGTCACGGCGGGGGGGCCGGGAAGACCCAGTACTTC. Protein sequence: CASSHGGGAGKTQYF.

V and J are TRBV15 and TRBJ2-5; no clear D gene. The CDR3 has 12 amino acids. CDR1 and CDR2 (germline): LNHNV, YYDKDF (reference sequence). The germline V and J ends were trimmed by 1 base and 7 bases, with 7 bases remaining between them. Here the CDR3 reads CATSRGGRTQYF. Written as DNA, the CDR3 is TGTGCCACCAGCAGAGGAGGCCGGACCCAGTACTTC.

This clone was detected a few times. The rearrangement uses TRBV30 and TRBJ1-2; 8 bases are shared with TRBD1. The CDR3 has 16 residues. V lost 1 base to trimming and J lost 6 bases; unmatched junction nucleotides: 13. Germline V lookup: CDR1 GTSNPN, CDR2 SVGIG (reference sequence). CDR3 loop: CAWSAPITRTGHGYTF. CDR3 in DNA: TGTGCCTGGAGTGCACCAATTACTCGGACAGGGCATGGCTACACCTTC.

Remarks on this clone: A much larger clonotype is one base distant, so this may be a read error. The chain links TRBV29-1 to TRBJ1-1; TRBD1 is a possible D gene (6 bases). CDR3 size: 14 residues. CDR1 SQVTM and CDR2 ANQGSEA come from the germline V gene. The CDR3 region has the DNA TGCAGGGGACAATTGAGACAGACAAACACTGAAGCTTTCTTT. Translation gives CRGQLRQTNTEAFF. Using reference TRBV29-1 and TRBJ1-1 for the parts outside the CDR3, the full variable domain is SAVISQKPSRDICQRGTSLTIQCQVDSQVTMMFWYRQQPGQSLTLIATANQGSEATYESGFVIDKFPISRPNLTFSTLTVSNMSPEDSSIYLCRGQLRQTNTEAFFGQGTRLTVV.

The V call is TRBV5-6, the J call TRBJ2-3; a weak D match, TRBD2 (5 bases). The CDR3 contains 16 residues. The germline V gene encodes CDR1 SGHDT and CDR2 YYEEEE. Trimming pared 2 bases from V and 3 bases from J, leaving 16 bases between. The CDR3 DNA is TGTGCCAGCAGCTTCTTAGGCCCCTCGGGGACAGATACGCAGTATTTT. It translates to CASSFLGPSGTDTQYF.

CDR3 sequence: CASSDRADLRYEQYF. DNA of the CDR3: TGTGCCAGCAGCGACAGGGCGGATTTGAGGTACGAGCAGTACTTC. This chain links TRBV27 with TRBJ2-7, with 7 bases identical to TRBD1. The CDR3 length is 15 residues. The V gene end was trimmed by 6 bases and the J gene end by 4 bases; junction bases not matched to a gene: 12. Looked up from germline, CDR1 is MNHEY and CDR2 is SMNVEV (reference sequence).

In this sample, this clone turned up a few times. The chain recombines TRBV30 with TRBJ2-7; tentative D call: TRBD2 (5 bases). This CDR3 region has 18 residues. CDR1 and CDR2 (germline): GTSNPN, SVGIG (reference sequence). Trimming took off 5 bases at V and 2 bases at J, with 28 bases between the two ends. This CDR3 reads CAWDFGLYEVSKPYEQYF. The CDR3 nucleotides are TGTGCCTGGGATTTCGGACTCTACGAAGTCTCTAAACCCTACGAGCAGTACTTC.